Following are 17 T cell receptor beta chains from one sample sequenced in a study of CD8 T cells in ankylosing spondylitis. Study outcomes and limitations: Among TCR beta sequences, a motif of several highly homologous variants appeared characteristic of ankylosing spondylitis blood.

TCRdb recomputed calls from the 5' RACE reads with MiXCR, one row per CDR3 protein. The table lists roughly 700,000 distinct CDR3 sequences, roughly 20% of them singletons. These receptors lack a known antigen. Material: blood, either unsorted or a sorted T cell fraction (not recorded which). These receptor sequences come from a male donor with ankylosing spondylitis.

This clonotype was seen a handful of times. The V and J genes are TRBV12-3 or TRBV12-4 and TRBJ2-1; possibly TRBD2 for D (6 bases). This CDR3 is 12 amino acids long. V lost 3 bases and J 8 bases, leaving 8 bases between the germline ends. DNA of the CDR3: TGTGCCAGCAGTTTTGGGGGGTATGAGCAGTTCTTC. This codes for CASSFGGYEQFF.

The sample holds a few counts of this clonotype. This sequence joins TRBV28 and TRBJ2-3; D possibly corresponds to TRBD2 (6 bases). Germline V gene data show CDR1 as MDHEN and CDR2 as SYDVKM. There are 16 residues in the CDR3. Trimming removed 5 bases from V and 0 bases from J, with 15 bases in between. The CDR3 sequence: CASSTTAGTSTDTQYF. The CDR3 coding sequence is TGTGCCAGCAGTACCACGGCGGGAACTAGCACAGATACGCAGTATTTT.

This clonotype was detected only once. CDR3 sequence reads: CASSQVRGQDGYTF. CDR3 coding DNA: TGCGCCAGCAGCCAAGTCAGGGGCCAGGATGGCTACACCTTC. The gene calls are TRBV4-1 and TRBJ1-2, with D possibly TRBD1 on 6 matching bases. The CDR3 has 14 amino acids. Trimming removed 1 base from V and 6 bases from J, with 12 bases in between. Germline V lookup: CDR1 MGHRA, CDR2 YSYEKL.

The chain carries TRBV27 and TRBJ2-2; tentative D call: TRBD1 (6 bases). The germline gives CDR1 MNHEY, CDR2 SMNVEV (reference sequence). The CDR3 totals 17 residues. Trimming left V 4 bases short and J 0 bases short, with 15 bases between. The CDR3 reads CASSSIRTATNTGELFF. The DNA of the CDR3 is TGTGCCAGCAGTTCAATTCGGACAGCGACGAACACCGGGGAGCTGTTTTTT.

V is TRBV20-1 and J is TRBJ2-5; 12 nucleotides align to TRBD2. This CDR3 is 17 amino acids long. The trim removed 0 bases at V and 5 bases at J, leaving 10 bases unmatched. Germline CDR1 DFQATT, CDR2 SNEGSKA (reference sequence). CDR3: CSAREGDGLAGTETQYF. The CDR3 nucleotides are TGCAGTGCTAGAGAGGGGGATGGACTAGCGGGAACGGAGACCCAGTACTTC.

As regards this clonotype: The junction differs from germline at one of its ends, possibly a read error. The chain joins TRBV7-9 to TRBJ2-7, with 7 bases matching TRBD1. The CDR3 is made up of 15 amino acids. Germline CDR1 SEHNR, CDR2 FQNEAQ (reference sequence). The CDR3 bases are TGTGCCAGCAGCGCACAGGGGCCCTTCCCCTACGAGCAGTGCTTC. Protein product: CASSAQGPFPYEQCF.

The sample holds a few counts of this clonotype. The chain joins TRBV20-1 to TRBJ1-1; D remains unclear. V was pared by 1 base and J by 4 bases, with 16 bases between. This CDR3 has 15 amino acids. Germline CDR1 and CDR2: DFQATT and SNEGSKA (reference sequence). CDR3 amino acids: CSARVPGVSRTEAFF. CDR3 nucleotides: TGCAGTGCTAGAGTCCCCGGTGTGTCGCGCACTGAAGCTTTCTTT.

CDR3 sequence (DNA): TGCAGCGTTTTCCCGGCGCTGAACACTGAAGCTTTCTTT. This codes for CSVFPALNTEAFF. The rearrangement uses TRBV29-1 and TRBJ1-1; D is unresolved. Trimming shortened V by 5 bases and J by 0 bases, and 10 bases separated the two germline ends. Germline V CDR1 and CDR2: SQVTM, ANQGSEA. This CDR3 is built from 13 residues.

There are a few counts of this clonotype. This CDR3 reads CASSSENRGEQYF. The CDR3 bases are TGTGCCAGCAGTTCCGAAAACAGGGGGGAGCAGTACTTC. This chain links TRBV27 with TRBJ2-7, with 8 bases that match TRBD1. The germline V gene has CDR1 MNHEY and CDR2 SMNVEV (reference sequence). The ends lost 4 bases at V and 7 bases at J; junction bases unmatched: 6. This CDR3 spans 13 amino acids.

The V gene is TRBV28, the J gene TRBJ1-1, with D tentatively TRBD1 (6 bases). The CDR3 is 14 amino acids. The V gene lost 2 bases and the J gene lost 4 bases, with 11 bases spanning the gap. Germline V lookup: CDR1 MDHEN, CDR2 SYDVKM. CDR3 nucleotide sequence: TGTGCCAGCAGTTTAGGACAGACTCCCACTGAAGCTTTCTTT. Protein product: CASSLGQTPTEAFF.

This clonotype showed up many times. CDR3 DNA: TGTGCCAGCAGCCCCCGACAGGGTGGCGGCTACACCTTC. Translated: CASSPRQGGGYTF. The rearrangement joins TRBV4-2 to TRBJ1-2, with 7 bases identical to TRBD1. Per the germline V gene, CDR1 is LGHNA and CDR2 is YNFKEQ. CDR3 size: 13 residues. The V gene end was trimmed by 4 bases and the J gene end by 8 bases; junction bases not matched to a gene: 7.

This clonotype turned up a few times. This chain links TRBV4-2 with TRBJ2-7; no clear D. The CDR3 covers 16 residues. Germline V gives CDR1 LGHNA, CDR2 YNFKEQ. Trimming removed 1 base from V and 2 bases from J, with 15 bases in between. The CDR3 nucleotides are TGTGCCAGCAGCCAAGGTACGGCTATCGAAACCTACGAGCAGTACTTC. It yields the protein CASSQGTAIETYEQYF.

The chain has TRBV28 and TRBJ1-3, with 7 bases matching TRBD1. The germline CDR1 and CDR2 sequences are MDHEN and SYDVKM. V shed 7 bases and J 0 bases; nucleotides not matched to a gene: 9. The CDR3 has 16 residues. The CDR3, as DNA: TGTGCCAGCAACTCCGACAGGGAAGGCTCTGGAAACACCATATATTTT. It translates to CASNSDREGSGNTIYF.

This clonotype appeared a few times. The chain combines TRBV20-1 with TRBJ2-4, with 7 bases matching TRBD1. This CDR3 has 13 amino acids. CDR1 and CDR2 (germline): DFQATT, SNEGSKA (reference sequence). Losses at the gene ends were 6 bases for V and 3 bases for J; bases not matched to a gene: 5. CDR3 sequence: CSASDRVKNIQYF. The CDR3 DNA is TGCAGTGCCAGCGACAGGGTCAAAAACATTCAGTACTTC.

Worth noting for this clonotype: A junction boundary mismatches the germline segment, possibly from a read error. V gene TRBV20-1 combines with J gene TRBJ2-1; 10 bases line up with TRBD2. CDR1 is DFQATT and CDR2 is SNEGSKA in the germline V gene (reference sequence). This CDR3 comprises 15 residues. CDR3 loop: CSAPSGRASSNEQFF. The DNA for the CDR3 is TGCAGTGCCCCGAGCGGGAGGGCCTCCTCCAATGAGCAGTTCTTC.

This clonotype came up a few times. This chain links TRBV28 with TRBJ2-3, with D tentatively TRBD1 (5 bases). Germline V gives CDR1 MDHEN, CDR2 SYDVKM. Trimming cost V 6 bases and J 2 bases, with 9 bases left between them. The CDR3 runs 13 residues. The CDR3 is CASSPQDTDTQYF. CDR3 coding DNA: TGTGCCAGCAGCCCACAGGACACAGATACGCAGTATTTT.

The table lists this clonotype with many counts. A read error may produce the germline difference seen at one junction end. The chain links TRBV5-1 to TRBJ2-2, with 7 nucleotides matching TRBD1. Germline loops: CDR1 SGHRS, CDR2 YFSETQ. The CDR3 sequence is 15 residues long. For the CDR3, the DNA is TGTGCCAGCAGTTTACGGACAGGGAACACCGGGGAGCTGTTTTTT. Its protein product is CASSLRTGNTGELFF. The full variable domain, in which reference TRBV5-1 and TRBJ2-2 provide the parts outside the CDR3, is KAGVTQTPRYLIKTRGQQVTLSCSPISGHRSVSWYQQTPGQGLQFLFEYFSETQRNKGNFPGRFSGRQFSNSRSEMNVSTLELGDSALYLCASSLRTGNTGELFFGEGSRLTVL.